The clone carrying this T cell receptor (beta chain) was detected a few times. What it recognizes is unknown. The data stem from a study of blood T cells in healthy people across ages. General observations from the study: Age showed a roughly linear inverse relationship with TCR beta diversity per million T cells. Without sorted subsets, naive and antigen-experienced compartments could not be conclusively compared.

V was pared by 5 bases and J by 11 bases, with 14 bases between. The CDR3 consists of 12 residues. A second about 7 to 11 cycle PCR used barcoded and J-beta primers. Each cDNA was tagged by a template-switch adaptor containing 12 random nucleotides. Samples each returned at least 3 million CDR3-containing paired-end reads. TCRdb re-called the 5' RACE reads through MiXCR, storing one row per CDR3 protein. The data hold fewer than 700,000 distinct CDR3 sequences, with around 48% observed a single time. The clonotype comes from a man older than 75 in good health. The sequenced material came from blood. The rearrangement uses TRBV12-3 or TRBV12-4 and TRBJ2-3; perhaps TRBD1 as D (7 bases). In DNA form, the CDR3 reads TGTGCCAGCAGTCCGACAGGGAGGATGCAGTATTTT. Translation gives CASSPTGRMQYF.